This T cell receptor (beta chain) was sequenced during a study of breast tumors, draining lymph nodes, adjacent tissues. TCRdb re-called the multiplex PCR reads with MiXCR, one entry per CDR3 protein. The repertoire holds roughly 110,000 distinct CDR3 sequences, more than 25% seen once, with 4.5% to 7% in the top ten. Axillary draining lymph nodes of breast cancer patients supplied the node samples. Regarding this clonotype: Its specificity is not known. One junction end disagrees with the germline gene, perhaps due to a read error.

General observations from the study: Tumor TCR diversity was below lymph nodes but above nontumor tissue.

The receptor was isolated from a female donor with breast cancer. Some clones in this sample may be carry-over from other donors' samples. What was sequenced was axillary lymph node tissue.

DNA of the CDR3: TGTGCCAGCGGAGAGGAGACCGCCGGACAGGGCTTTCACTTC. This encodes CASGEETAGQGFHF. The chain employs TRBV5-6 and TRBJ1-2, with TRBD1 identical over 8 bases. The CDR3 runs 14 residues. CDR1 SGHDT and CDR2 YYEEEE come from the germline V gene. The entire variable domain, with the rest obtained from reference TRBV5-6 and TRBJ1-2, is as follows: DAGVTQSPTHLIKTRGQQVTLRCSPKSGHDTVSWYQQALGQGPQFIFQYYEEEERQRGNFPDRFSGHQFPNYSSELNVNALLLGDSALYLCASGEETAGQGFHFGSGTRLTVV.